These 10 T cell receptor beta chains share one sample of origin, sequenced in a study of T-cell memory formation after mild COVID-19. One entry per CDR3 protein, called by TCRdb with MiXCR from the 5' RACE reads. The table lists about 130,000 distinct CDR3 sequences, roughly 6% of them singletons. Sequences were obtained from PBMCs or a T cell subset sorted from them (not recorded which). All receptors come from an adult woman who had mild COVID-19 (a few samples of this study predate the infection). Cell type and time point are not known.

The rearrangement uses TRBV4-1 and TRBJ1-5; D might be TRBD1 (5 bases). The V gene lost 2 bases and the J gene lost 1 base, with 9 bases spanning the gap. Germline lookup yields CDR1 MGHRA and CDR2 YSYEKL. The CDR3 length is 15 residues. The CDR3 bases are TGCGCCAGCAGCCAAAGGTGGACAAGCAATCAGCCCCAGCATTTT. This translates into CASSQRWTSNQPQHF.

This clonotype was seen many times. This chain links TRBV27 with TRBJ1-1; the D is unclear. The V and J ends lost 6 bases and 6 bases respectively, with 20 bases between them. Germline V CDR1 and CDR2: MNHEY, SMNVEV (reference sequence). The CDR3 consists of 15 residues. The CDR3 region is CASRNSGSRSPEAFF. CDR3 DNA sequence: TGTGCCAGCAGAAACAGTGGGAGTAGGTCTCCTGAAGCTTTCTTT.

The sample holds a few counts of this clonotype. V is TRBV19 and J is TRBJ1-6; 8 nucleotides agree with TRBD1. The germline V gene encodes CDR1 LNHDA and CDR2 SQIVND (reference sequence). Trimming took 5 bases from V and 9 from J; bases not matched to a gene: 9. The CDR3 length is 15 residues. CDR3 sequence reads: CASSPVGTGGSPLHF. The DNA for the CDR3 is TGTGCCAGTAGTCCGGTGGGGACAGGCGGTTCACCCCTCCACTTT.

The genes are TRBV4-3 and TRBJ2-1; TRBD2 agrees at 11 bases. The CDR3 runs to 18 residues. The trim removed 4 bases at V and 6 bases at J, leaving 14 bases unmatched. The germline gives CDR1 LGHNA, CDR2 YSLEER. The CDR3 spells CASSLVLAGTSGFNEQFF. CDR3 sequence (DNA): TGCGCCAGCAGCCTCGTATTAGCCGGGACTAGCGGTTTCAATGAGCAGTTCTTC.

This clonotype has a handful of counts. This sequence joins TRBV6-2 or TRBV6-3 and TRBJ1-1; D remains unclear. This CDR3 region has 14 residues. Trimming shortened V by 0 bases and J by 4 bases, and 9 bases separated the two germline ends. Germline assignment: CDR1 MNHEY and CDR2 SVGEGT. CDR3 protein: CASSYSAGGTEAFF. In DNA form, the CDR3 reads TGTGCCAGCAGTTACTCAGCAGGTGGCACTGAAGCTTTCTTT.

This clonotype has a handful of counts. The CDR3 nucleotides are TGTGCCAGCTCACCAACAGGGGAATCGGACTATGGCTACACCTTC. Protein: CASSPTGESDYGYTF. The genes are TRBV18 and TRBJ1-2, with 7 positions matching TRBD1. V gave up 2 bases and J gave up 3 bases; unmatched junction bases: 6. The CDR3 runs 15 residues. The germline gives CDR1 KGHSH, CDR2 LQKENI.

The chain is built from TRBV5-1 and TRBJ2-4; no clear D gene. The CDR3 has 18 amino acids. The V end lost 0 bases, the J end lost 6 bases, and 22 bases lay between the germline ends. Germline CDR1 is SGHRS and CDR2 is YFSETQ. The CDR3: CASSLAPQPPFTLNIQYF. CDR3 coding DNA: TGCGCCAGCAGCTTGGCCCCACAGCCCCCTTTCACGTTAAACATTCAGTACTTC.

This chain connects TRBV5-1 to TRBJ2-7; unclear D gene. This CDR3 is 16 amino acids long. Germline V gives CDR1 SGHRS, CDR2 YFSETQ. V lost 0 bases and J 4 bases, leaving 17 bases between the germline ends. CDR3 nucleotides: TGCGCCAGCAGCTTGGTAGGTGGCCCCAAACAATACGAGCAGTACTTC. This translates into CASSLVGGPKQYEQYF.

This clonotype appeared a few times. The V gene is TRBV6-5, the J gene TRBJ2-4, with D uncertain. The germline CDR1 and CDR2 sequences are MNHEY and SVGAGI. Trimming took 0 bases from V and 1 from J, leaving 22 bases between them. The CDR3 has 20 residues. This chain's CDR3 is CASSYSVVGFGIWAKNIQYF. CDR3 coding DNA: TGTGCCAGCAGTTACTCGGTAGTAGGGTTTGGGATATGGGCCAAAAACATTCAGTACTTC.

This clonotype was counted a few times. The chain recombines TRBV7-2 with TRBJ2-7, with D possibly TRBD2 on 6 matching bases. This CDR3 has 17 residues. CDR1 is SGHTA, CDR2 FQGNSA, per germline. V lost 5 bases and J 0 bases, leaving 20 bases between the germline ends. The CDR3 is CASSTRPGRDLSYEQYF. DNA for the CDR3: TGTGCCAGCAGCACACGACCCGGGAGAGACCTCTCCTACGAGCAGTACTTC.